This T cell receptor (beta chain) originates from a study of blood T cell repertoires in COVID-19. At the level of the study: Samples of COVID-19 (acute and convalescent) were obtained from the United States, Italy and Spain.

Libraries were prepared by immunoSEQ multiplex PCR; TCRdb keeps only in-frame clonotypes and omits some of them. The sample lists about 150,000 clones, more than 80% occurring once. The germline V gene has CDR1 LGHNA and CDR2 YNFKEQ. The CDR3 has 15 amino acids. J lost 0 bases, V lost 0 bases, and 2 bases had no gene match. The source of this sequence is a man in his fifties with acute or convalescent COVID-19. The chain is built from TRBV4-2 and TRBJ2-7; TRBD2 aligns across 7 bases. Sample: peripheral blood. For the CDR3, the DNA is TGTGCCAGCAGCCAAGAGGGCGGGGGCTCCTACGAGCAGTACTTC. This sequence encodes CASSQEGGGSYEQYF.